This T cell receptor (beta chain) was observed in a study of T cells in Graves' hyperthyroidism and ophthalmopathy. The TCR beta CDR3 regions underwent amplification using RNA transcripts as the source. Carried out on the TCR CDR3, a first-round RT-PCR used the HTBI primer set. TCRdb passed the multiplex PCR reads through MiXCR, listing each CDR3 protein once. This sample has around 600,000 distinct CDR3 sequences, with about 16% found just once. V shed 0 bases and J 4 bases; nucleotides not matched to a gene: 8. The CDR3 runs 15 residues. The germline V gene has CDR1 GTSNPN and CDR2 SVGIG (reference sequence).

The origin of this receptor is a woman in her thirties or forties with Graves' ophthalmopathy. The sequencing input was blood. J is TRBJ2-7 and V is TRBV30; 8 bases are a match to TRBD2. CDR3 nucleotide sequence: TGTGCCTGGAGTGTCGCTGGGACTAGTTGGTACGAGCAGTACTTC. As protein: CAWSVAGTSWYEQYF.